The 21 T cell receptor beta chains in this list originate from one sample, sequenced in a study of cytomegalovirus exposure and HLA in healthy donors. Vbeta (60) and Jbeta (13) primers were used in the PCR. The method was immunoSEQ multiplex PCR; TCRdb's version includes in-frame clones alone and lacks a portion of them. Here the sample spans about 190,000 clones, roughly four fifths being singletons. Sequenced sample: PBMCs. The origin of the receptors is a man aged 45 to 65 in good health and CMV-seronegative.

The sample holds a few counts of this clone. The chain joins TRBV25-1 to TRBJ1-1; 11 nucleotides agree with TRBD1. Germline CDR1 and CDR2: MGHDK and SYGVNS. V shed 4 bases and J 0 bases; nucleotides not matched to a gene: 4. This CDR3 is built from 16 residues. The CDR3 nucleotides read TGTGCCAGCAGTGCAGGGACAGGGGGTATGAACACTGAAGCTTTCTTT. It yields the protein CASSAGTGGMNTEAFF. Full variable domain (remainder filled in from reference TRBV25-1 and TRBJ1-1): EADIYQTPRYLVIGTGKKITLECSQTMGHDKMYWYQQDPGMELHLIHYSYGVNSTEKGDLSSESTVSRIRTEHFPLTLESARPSHTSQYLCASSAGTGGMNTEAFFGQGTRLTVV.

The V call is TRBV5-5, the J call TRBJ2-7; TRBD1 matches at 8 bases. Germline CDR1 is SGHKS and CDR2 is YYEKEE (reference sequence). CDR3 length: 15 residues. Losses at the gene ends were 0 bases for V and 4 bases for J; bases not matched to a gene: 6. The DNA for the CDR3 is TGTGCCAGCAGCTTGGAGGACAGGGAATGGTACGAGCAGTACTTC. This gives the protein CASSLEDREWYEQYF.

The chain has TRBV9 and TRBJ1-1; 7 bases fit TRBD1. The CDR3 spans 16 residues. The germline gives CDR1 SGDLS, CDR2 YYNGEE. With 3 bases clipped from V and 1 base from J, the junction kept 9 bases outside the gene matches. The CDR3 here is CASSAGVGTANTEAFF. The CDR3 nucleotides read TGTGCCAGCAGCGCCGGGGTCGGGACAGCGAACACTGAAGCTTTCTTT.

In DNA, the CDR3 is TGTGCCAGTAGTATTGGCGGAGGTGAGGGTCAATTCTTC. Protein: CASSIGGGEGQFF. The chain joins TRBV19 to TRBJ2-1, with D maybe TRBD2 (5 bases). Trimming took 3 bases from V and 16 from J, leaving 19 bases between them. The CDR3 runs to 13 residues. CDR1 is LNHDA and CDR2 is SQIVND in the germline V gene (reference sequence).

This chain links TRBV5-1 with TRBJ2-2; possibly TRBD1 for D (6 bases). Germline-derived CDR1 and CDR2 are SGHRS and YFSETQ. The CDR3 is 13 amino acids. V gave up 2 bases and J gave up 9 bases, with 11 bases separating them. In nucleotides, the CDR3 is TGCGCCAGCAGCTTCGGACAGCACCGGGAGCTGTTTTTT. Protein sequence: CASSFGQHRELFF.

The rearrangement links TRBV5-4 to TRBJ2-4; 7 bases are a match to TRBD2. CDR1 is SGHNT, CDR2 YYREEE, per germline (reference sequence). The CDR3 contains 15 residues. Trimming at V came to 4 bases and at J to 8 bases, leaving 12 bases not matched to a gene. This CDR3 reads CASSLSGPREDIQYF. As DNA, the CDR3 is TGTGCCAGCAGCCTTTCGGGACCCCGGGAGGACATTCAGTACTTC.

The chain joins TRBV18 to TRBJ2-5, with D possibly matching TRBD1 (5 bases). CDR3 length equals 13 residues. From germline, CDR1 is KGHSH and CDR2 LQKENI. Deletions cut 4 bases from V and 1 base from J, with 7 bases between. CDR3 sequence: CASSRQGQETQYF. DNA of the CDR3: TGTGCCAGCTCACGGCAGGGCCAAGAGACCCAGTACTTC.

The rearrangement joins TRBV7-2 to TRBJ1-3; 8 bases match TRBD1. The CDR3 is made up of 13 amino acids. V lost 5 bases and J lost 10; bases outside the gene matches: 7. Germline CDR1 and CDR2: SGHTA and FQGNSA. CDR3 protein: CTSSPTGQATIYF. CDR3 bases: TGTACCAGCAGCCCTACGGGACAGGCAACCATATATTTT.

The sample holds a few counts of this clone. The chain uses TRBV7-6 and TRBJ2-1; maybe TRBD1 (5 bases). V lost 10 bases and J lost 8, with 12 bases in between. Germline V gives CDR1 SGHVS, CDR2 FNYEAQ. This CDR3 has 11 amino acids. DNA for the CDR3: TGTGCCACAGGGCCCGGCCATGAGCAGTTCTTC. It specifies CATGPGHEQFF. The whole variable domain, filled in from reference TRBV7-6 and TRBJ2-1, reads GAGVSQSPRYKVTKRGQDVALRCDPISGHVSLYWYRQALGQGPEFLTYFNYEAQQDKSGLPNDRFSAERPEGSISTLTIQRTEQRDSAMYRCATGPGHEQFFGPGTRLTVL.

This clone was recorded once. This chain uses TRBV18 with TRBJ1-5; no firm D call. Germline CDR1 reads KGHSH; CDR2 reads LQKENI. Trimming pared 3 bases from V and 4 bases from J, leaving 13 bases between. The CDR3 totals 15 residues. CDR3 residues: CASSPGHRENQPQHF. The CDR3 DNA sequence: TGTGCCAGCTCACCGGGCCACCGGGAAAATCAGCCCCAGCATTTT.

This chain connects TRBV12-5 to TRBJ2-5; D may be TRBD2 (7 bases). The CDR3 totals 16 residues. Germline V lookup: CDR1 LGHNT, CDR2 FRNRAP. V was trimmed by 0 bases and J by 6 bases, leaving 17 bases between them. The CDR3 loop reads CASGLVGGQKQKTQYF. In DNA, the CDR3 is TGTGCTAGTGGTTTGGTGGGGGGGCAGAAACAAAAGACCCAGTACTTC.

The chain joins TRBV7-2 to TRBJ1-2; D perhaps matches TRBD1 (5 bases). CDR3 length: 15 residues. CDR1 SGHTA and CDR2 FQGNSA come from the germline V gene. V gave up 0 bases and J gave up 7 bases, with 15 bases separating them. As DNA, the CDR3 is TGTGCCAGCAGCTTAGCAGGGGAATCTTACGGTGGCTACACCTTC. This encodes CASSLAGESYGGYTF. The full variable domain, its missing parts supplied by reference TRBV7-2 and TRBJ1-2, is GAGVSQSPSNKVTEKGKDVELRCDPISGHTALYWYRQSLGQGLEFLIYFQGNSAPDKSGLPSDRFSAERTGGSVSTLTIQRTQQEDSAVYLCASSLAGESYGGYTFGSGTRLTVV.

Here the CDR3 reads CASSDEGTDTQYF. CDR3 coding DNA: TGTGCCAGCAGTGACGAGGGCACAGATACGCAGTATTTT. The chain carries TRBV6-1 and TRBJ2-3, with D hard to call. V was pared by 3 bases and J by 1 base, with 5 bases between. Germline V lookup: CDR1 MNHNS, CDR2 SASEGT. The CDR3 contains 13 residues.

This clone was detected once. This chain links TRBV29-1 with TRBJ2-3, with D unclear. The V end lost 4 bases, the J end lost 2 bases, and 13 bases lay between the germline ends. The V gene's germline CDR1 is SQVTM and CDR2 ANQGSEA. The length of the CDR3 is 14 residues. CDR3 sequence reads: CSVAEEINTDTQYF. For the CDR3, the DNA is TGCAGCGTTGCTGAGGAGATTAACACAGATACGCAGTATTTT.

This chain connects TRBV5-4 to TRBJ2-7; tentative D call: TRBD2 (6 bases). Per germline, CDR1 SGHNT and CDR2 YYREEE (reference sequence). This CDR3 has 13 amino acids. Trimming stripped 4 bases from V and 2 bases from J, with 10 bases between. CDR3 bases: TGTGCCAGCAGCCCGGGGGTCCCCTACGAGCAGTACTTC. This sequence encodes CASSPGVPYEQYF.

The chain recombines TRBV5-1 with TRBJ1-2, with a possible D match to TRBD1 (5 bases). Trimming took 4 bases from V and 4 from J, leaving 11 bases between them. Germline CDR1 is SGHRS and CDR2 is YFSETQ. The CDR3 is 13 residues long. Written as DNA, the CDR3 is TGCGCCAGCAGCCCGGACGGGGGCTATGGCTACACCTTC. It codes for CASSPDGGYGYTF.

This chain uses TRBV7-3 with TRBJ2-3; weak D call: TRBD1 (5 bases). The CDR3 loop spans 15 amino acids. V shed 3 bases and J shed 6 bases, with 16 bases lying between them. Germline CDR1 and CDR2: SGHTA and FQGTGA. The CDR3 DNA sequence: TGTGCCAGCAGCTTTTCGTACGGCGCAGGGGATACGCAGTATTTT. It encodes CASSFSYGAGDTQYF. Variable domain in full (rest from reference TRBV7-3 and TRBJ2-3): GAGVSQTPSNKVTEKGKYVELRCDPISGHTALYWYRQSLGQGPEFLIYFQGTGAADDSGLPNDRFFAVRPEGSVSTLKIQRTERGDSAVYLCASSFSYGAGDTQYFGPGTRLTVL.

The chain combines TRBV19 with TRBJ2-3; a possible D gene is TRBD2 (6 bases). The CDR3 totals 18 residues. Trimming stripped 3 bases from V and 4 bases from J, with 23 bases between. In germline, CDR1 is LNHDA, CDR2 SQIVND (reference sequence). DNA for the CDR3: TGTGCCAGTAGTATTCCTTTCCGCGGGGACTTAGACGCAGATACGCAGTATTTT. It specifies CASSIPFRGDLDADTQYF.

The chain joins TRBV4-2 to TRBJ1-2; no clear D gene. The V end lost 0 bases, the J end lost 4 bases, and 21 bases lay between the germline ends. The CDR3 covers 18 residues. In germline, CDR1 is LGHNA, CDR2 YNFKEQ. Written as DNA, the CDR3 is TGTGCCAGCAGCCAAGATCGAAGCCGGGGTGTAAGGACCTATGGCTACACCTTC. Protein product: CASSQDRSRGVRTYGYTF.

The J gene is TRBJ1-4, the V gene TRBV7-9, with a possible D match to TRBD1 (6 bases). Germline V lookup: CDR1 SEHNR, CDR2 FQNEAQ (reference sequence). This CDR3 comprises 12 residues. The V and J ends lost 5 bases and 11 bases respectively, with 12 bases between them. The CDR3 is CASSHRVSKLFF. The CDR3 nucleotides are TGTGCCAGCAGCCACAGGGTTTCGAAACTGTTTTTT.

The chain combines TRBV18 with TRBJ2-5; D is unresolved. Trimming removed 5 bases at V and 0 bases at J, with 7 bases between. The CDR3 consists of 13 residues. The V gene's germline CDR1 is KGHSH and CDR2 LQKENI. CDR3 DNA sequence: TGTGCCAGCTCATATCTAAACCAAGAGACCCAGTACTTC. It specifies CASSYLNQETQYF.